One sample yielded the 17 T cell receptor beta chains listed below, sequenced in a study of blood T cell repertoires in COVID-19. Repertoires were generated with immunoSEQ multiplex PCR, while TCRdb's copy carries only in-frame clones and drops some. The sample lists 5,000 to 5,500 clones; approximately 90% were seen once. The specimen sequenced was peripheral blood. These receptors were obtained from a woman of 80 years or more with acute or convalescent COVID-19.

This clone was seen a few times. The V gene is TRBV24-1, the J gene TRBJ1-1; no reliable D call. V lost 6 bases, J lost 1 base, and 14 bases lay in between. This CDR3 spans 15 amino acids. In germline, CDR1 is KGHDR, CDR2 SFDVKD. The CDR3 nucleotides read TGTGCCACCAGTCCAGGACCGGGAAGGAACACTGAAGCTTTCTTT. It specifies CATSPGPGRNTEAFF.

The V and J genes are TRBV14 and TRBJ2-1; D remains ambiguous. Germline loops: CDR1 SGHDN, CDR2 FVKESK. The CDR3 runs to 11 residues. V was trimmed by 4 bases and J by 10 bases, leaving 8 bases between them. CDR3 sequence (DNA): TGTGCCAGCAGCCTTATAGAGGAGCAGTTCTTC. This translates into CASSLIEEQFF.

The J gene is TRBJ1-1, the V gene TRBV7-3; perhaps TRBD1 as D (6 bases). The CDR3 is 14 residues long. The germline CDR1 and CDR2 sequences are SGHTA and FQGTGA. Trimming stripped 5 bases from V and 1 base from J, with 11 bases between. CDR3 coding DNA: TGTGCCAGCAGCCTGGGACATACGAACACTGAAGCTTTCTTT. It encodes CASSLGHTNTEAFF.

The rearrangement links TRBV11-1 to TRBJ1-4, with D unclear. The length of the CDR3 is 15 residues. V was trimmed by 5 bases and J by 2 bases, leaving 12 bases between them. The germline V gene has CDR1 SGHAT and CDR2 FQDESV (reference sequence). The CDR3 DNA is TGTGCCAGCAGCCATCGGGGTGACACTAATGAAAAACTGTTTTTT. Protein product: CASSHRGDTNEKLFF.

The gene calls are TRBV3-1 (or the pseudogene TRBV3-2) and TRBJ1-2, with D perhaps matching TRBD1 (6 bases). V was shortened by 0 bases and J by 4 bases, with 21 bases between the two germline ends. Germline V CDR1 and CDR2: LGHDT, YNNKEL (reference sequence). This CDR3 is 18 amino acids long. This chain's CDR3 is CASSQDRFAGTRIYGYTF. The CDR3 region has the DNA TGTGCCAGCAGCCAAGATCGCTTCGCCGGGACAAGGATCTATGGCTACACCTTC.

This sequence joins TRBV3-1 (or the pseudogene TRBV3-2) and TRBJ1-6, with 8 bases lining up with TRBD1. The CDR3 covers 14 residues. Trimming at V came to 4 bases and at J to 7 bases, leaving 3 bases not matched to a gene. CDR1 LGHDT and CDR2 YNNKEL come from the germline V gene (reference sequence). This CDR3 is CASSRTGGNSPLHF. The CDR3 DNA reads TGTGCCAGCAGCCGTACAGGGGGGAATTCACCCCTCCACTTT.

This chain connects TRBV5-4 to TRBJ2-5; TRBD2 matches at 7 bases. The V gene's germline CDR1 is SGHNT and CDR2 YYREEE (reference sequence). J gave up 1 base and V 1 base, and 4 bases lay outside the gene matches. This CDR3 is 15 amino acids long. The CDR3 DNA reads as TGTGCCAGCAGCTTGCCCCTAGCGGCCCAAGAGACCCAGTACTTC. This sequence encodes CASSLPLAAQETQYF.

The chain links TRBV7-9 to TRBJ1-2; D might be TRBD1 (6 bases). Germline assignment: CDR1 SEHNR and CDR2 FQNEAQ (reference sequence). V lost 7 bases to trimming and J lost 4 bases, with 25 bases between them. CDR3 size: 17 residues. The CDR3 protein is CASTYSGTRGGFYGYTF. The CDR3, as DNA: TGTGCCAGCACCTATTCCGGGACAAGAGGGGGTTTCTATGGCTACACCTTC.

This sequence joins TRBV5-6 and TRBJ1-6; the D is unclear. This CDR3 spans 14 amino acids. With 4 bases removed from V and 5 bases from J, the gap between germline ends came to 10 bases. From germline, CDR1 is SGHDT and CDR2 YYEEEE. CDR3 DNA: TGTGCCAGCAGCCCTGGCGGCCATAATTCACCCCTCCACTTT. It specifies CASSPGGHNSPLHF.

The chain combines TRBV5-1 with TRBJ2-3; D uncertain. This CDR3 comprises 18 residues. V shed 0 bases and J shed 0 bases, with 17 bases lying between them. Per the germline V gene, CDR1 is SGHRS and CDR2 is YFSETQ. CDR3 nucleotides: TGCGCCAGCAGCTTGGGATCTACTGGGCGTTCTAGCACAGATACGCAGTATTTT. Protein: CASSLGSTGRSSTDTQYF.

The genes are TRBV5-4 and TRBJ2-5; 8 nucleotides agree with TRBD2. The ends lost 1 base at V and 1 base at J; junction bases unmatched: 0. CDR3 size: 14 residues. Germline lookup yields CDR1 SGHNT and CDR2 YYREEE (reference sequence). CDR3 loop: CASSLRGGQETQYF. The CDR3 nucleotides read TGTGCCAGCAGCTTGCGGGGGGGCCAAGAGACCCAGTACTTC.

The rearrangement joins TRBV6-5 to TRBJ2-7, with 7 bases aligning to TRBD1. The V and J ends lost 6 bases and 3 bases, in that order; junction bases with no gene match: 5. There are 13 residues in the CDR3. Germline loops: CDR1 MNHEY, CDR2 SVGAGI. The CDR3 DNA follows: TGTGCCAGCAGCCGAGACAGGGACTACGAGCAGTACTTC. Residues: CASSRDRDYEQYF.

This chain links TRBV3-1 (or the pseudogene TRBV3-2) with TRBJ1-5; unclear D gene. The CDR3 extends over 12 amino acids. V lost 1 base and J 10 bases, leaving 8 bases between the germline ends. Germline CDR1 is LGHDT and CDR2 is YNNKEL (reference sequence). The CDR3 reads CASSQGLTPQHF. As DNA, the CDR3 is TGTGCCAGCAGCCAAGGGCTCACACCCCAGCATTTT.

The chain recombines TRBV28 with TRBJ2-3, with 9 bases aligning to TRBD1. CDR1 MDHEN and CDR2 SYDVKM come from the germline V gene. This CDR3 has 14 amino acids. Trimming took 4 bases from V and 4 from J; bases not matched to a gene: 3. The CDR3 spells CASSSGQGPDTQYF. Here the CDR3 DNA reads TGTGCCAGCAGTTCCGGACAGGGGCCAGATACGCAGTATTTT.

The chain is built from TRBV7-9 and TRBJ1-3, with D unclear. The CDR3 spans 15 residues. Germline values: CDR1 SEHNR, CDR2 FQNEAQ (reference sequence). Trimming took off 2 bases at V and 4 bases at J, with 12 bases between the two ends. The CDR3 DNA sequence: TGTGCCAGCAGCTTAACCAATTCTGAGGGAAACACCATATATTTT. It codes for CASSLTNSEGNTIYF.

Regarding this clone: A read error may account for a junction end that differs from germline. CDR3 sequence reads: CASSYQETQYF. The CDR3 nucleotides read TGTGCCAGCAGTTACCAGGAGACCCAGTACTTC. This sequence joins TRBV6-6 and TRBJ2-5, with unresolved D. The germline gives CDR1 MNHNY, CDR2 SVGAGI (reference sequence). The CDR3 is 11 residues long.

The rearrangement joins TRBV5-1 to TRBJ1-4; no firm D call. The CDR3 is made up of 14 amino acids. V was pared by 4 bases and J by 8 bases, with 15 bases between. Germline-derived CDR1 and CDR2 are SGHRS and YFSETQ. The CDR3 loop is CASSARLPEEKLFF. The DNA for the CDR3 is TGCGCCAGCAGCGCCCGGCTTCCGGAGGAAAAACTGTTTTTT.